The clone carrying this TCR beta chain was picked up many times. Antigen unknown. This specimen belongs to a study of regulatory T cells in long-lasting Graves disease. The overall study: Treatment with antithyroid drugs for over 5 years, together with positive TSH receptor antibodies, meant persistent Graves' disease.

Libraries of TCR beta came from iRepertoire HTBI primers plus Arm-PCR of CDR3 regions. TCRdb processed the multiplex PCR reads anew with MiXCR; each CDR3 protein has one entry. The table includes roughly 500,000 distinct CDR3 sequences, about a fifth detected once. Time point indicated: persistent/refractory GD, antithyroid drugs over 5 years with positive TRAb. There was RNA extracted from PBMCs, and the TCR library was made from it. It was an endocrinology department in Xi'an, China, that provided the patients. Whole-study results and caveats: Whereas new patients shared 870 or so public clonotypes, persistent patients shared more, at approximately 2,700.

The V end lost 8 bases, the J end lost 2 bases, and 13 bases lay between the germline ends. The CDR3 loop spans 13 amino acids. From germline, CDR1 is MNHEY and CDR2 SVGEGT. The sequences come from peripheral blood mononuclear cells (PBMCs), collected when the disease was refractory, from a patient treated with antithyroid drugs. This TCR was sampled from a female donor with Graves disease. The rearrangement uses TRBV6-2 or TRBV6-3 and TRBJ2-7; tentatively, D is TRBD1 or TRBD2 (5 bases each). The CDR3 loop reads CASRGSRTYEQYF. In DNA form, the CDR3 reads TGTGCCAGCCGGGGCTCTAGAACCTACGAGCAGTACTTC.